Listed below are T cell receptor beta chains from one sample, sequenced in a study of HIV-infected patients and healthy controls. MiXCR, run by TCRdb on the 5' RACE reads, gives a single entry per CDR3 protein. This sample has some 20,000 distinct CDR3 sequences; roughly a fifth occur once, and the top ten carry 33%. The sequenced material came from CD8+ T cells from blood. The source of these receptors is a human donor in good health. Each CDR3 is given with its conserved first and last residue. Fields, in order: J gene, V gene, clone size, D gene, CDR3 protein, CDR3 DNA. D genes are given only for firm matches. Only some rows state a clone size, as once, few, many or a class for expanded clones.

J: TRBJ2-3
V: TRBV27
size: many
D: TRBD2
CDR3: CASSFAGGTDTQYF
DNA: TGTGCCAGCAGTTTCGCGGGAGGCACAGATACGCAGTATTTT

J: TRBJ2-1
V: TRBV21-1
size: few
D: -
CDR3: CASSKARQISYNEQFF
DNA: TGTGCCAGCAGCAAAGCAAGGCAGATCTCCTACAATGAGCAGTTCTTC

J: TRBJ2-7
V: TRBV29-1
size: -
D: TRBD1
CDR3: CSVEARTGEYEQYF
DNA: TGCAGCGTTGAAGCCCGGACAGGAGAATACGAGCAGTACTTC

J: TRBJ1-1
V: TRBV12-3/TRBV12-4
size: -
D: -
CDR3: CASSFVGAGTEAFF
DNA: TGTGCCAGCAGTTTTGTGGGGGCGGGAACTGAAGCTTTCTTT

J: TRBJ1-2
V: TRBV7-9
size: few
D: -
CDR3: CASSLAGVRGYTF
DNA: TGTGCCAGCAGCTTAGCAGGGGTGCGTGGCTACACCTTC

J: TRBJ2-4
V: TRBV6-1
size: many
D: TRBD2
CDR3: CASSELAGGGSVNIQYF
DNA: TGTGCCAGCAGTGAACTAGCGGGAGGGGGCAGCGTTAACATTCAGTACTTC

J: TRBJ2-5
V: TRBV6-1
size: -
D: -
CDR3: CASSLFDGGSRETQYF
DNA: TGTGCCAGCAGTCTTTTCGATGGGGGGAGTAGGGAGACCCAGTACTTC

J: TRBJ1-3
V: TRBV7-2
size: few
D: -
CDR3: CASSLSQGSGNTIYF
DNA: TGTGCCAGCAGCTTATCTCAAGGCTCTGGAAACACCATATATTTT

J: TRBJ2-2
V: TRBV13
size: -
D: -
CDR3: CASSLFTIYPTGELFF
DNA: TGTGCCAGCAGCTTATTCACAATCTACCCGACCGGGGAGCTGTTTTTT

J: TRBJ2-4
V: TRBV10-3
size: few
D: -
CDR3: CAISESGGYPKNIQYF
DNA: TGTGCCATCAGTGAGTCGGGCGGGTATCCCAAAAACATTCAGTACTTC

J: TRBJ1-2
V: TRBV4-1
size: few
D: -
CDR3: CASSHTGTEYGYTF
DNA: TGCGCCAGCAGCCATACCGGGACGGAATATGGCTACACCTTC

J: TRBJ2-7
V: TRBV5-5
size: few
D: -
CDR3: CASSLQGPAYEQYF
DNA: TGTGCCAGCAGCTTACAGGGTCCCGCCTACGAGCAGTACTTC

J: TRBJ2-6
V: TRBV11-2
size: many
D: -
CDR3: CASSPFPSGANVLTF
DNA: TGTGCCAGCAGCCCGTTCCCGTCTGGGGCCAACGTCCTGACTTTC

J: TRBJ2-1
V: TRBV7-9
size: once
D: -
CDR3: CASSLGSNEQFF
DNA: TGTGCCAGCAGCTTAGGCAGCAATGAGCAGTTCTTC

J: TRBJ1-2
V: TRBV29-1
size: -
D: -
CDR3: CSVFDGSNYGYTF
DNA: TGCAGCGTATTCGACGGATCTAACTATGGCTACACCTTC

J: TRBJ2-1
V: TRBV6-5
size: few
D: TRBD2
CDR3: CASSRSGRNNEQFF
DNA: TGTGCCAGCAGCCGCAGCGGGAGAAACAATGAGCAGTTCTTC

J: TRBJ1-5
V: TRBV4-1
size: many
D: TRBD1
CDR3: CASSQDRGQGAGGNQPQHF
DNA: TGCGCCAGCAGCCAAGATCGGGGACAGGGCGCGGGTGGCAATCAGCCCCAGCATTTT

J: TRBJ2-7
V: TRBV20-1
size: -
D: -
CDR3: CSARTSISYEQYF
DNA: TGCAGTGCTAGGACTTCGATCTCCTACGAGCAGTACTTC

J: TRBJ2-1
V: TRBV7-2
size: few
D: -
CDR3: CASSLDGMSYNEQFF
DNA: TGTGCCAGCAGCTTAGACGGGATGTCCTACAATGAGCAGTTCTTC

J: TRBJ2-7
V: TRBV7-9
size: -
D: -
CDR3: CASSSLTGKYEQYF
DNA: TGTGCCAGCAGCTCCCTCACAGGGAAGTACGAGCAGTACTTC

J: TRBJ1-1
V: TRBV13
size: many
D: -
CDR3: CASSPYTEAFF
DNA: TGTGCCAGCAGCCCTTACACTGAAGCTTTCTTT

J: TRBJ2-7
V: TRBV3-1
size: many
D: TRBD2
CDR3: CASSPAGTNYEQYF
DNA: TGTGCCAGCAGTCCGGCCGGGACTAATTACGAGCAGTACTTC

J: TRBJ2-3
V: TRBV7-8
size: many
D: -
CDR3: CASSSSSLGTDTQYF
DNA: TGTGCCAGCAGCTCTAGCTCTCTAGGCACAGATACGCAGTATTTT

J: TRBJ2-1
V: TRBV19
size: few
D: TRBD2
CDR3: CASKTGGPRNEQFF
DNA: TGTGCCAGTAAGACGGGGGGGCCTCGCAATGAGCAGTTCTTC

J: TRBJ2-3
V: TRBV12-2
size: -
D: -
CDR3: CASRSRTSAQPTDTQYF
DNA: TGTGCAAGTCGCTCCCGGACTAGCGCTCAGCCCACAGATACGCAGTATTTT

J: TRBJ2-7
V: TRBV6-5
size: -
D: TRBD1
CDR3: CASSLIGTGGYEQYF
DNA: TGTGCCAGCAGTTTGATTGGGACAGGGGGCTACGAGCAGTACTTC

J: TRBJ2-2
V: TRBV18
size: few
D: -
CDR3: CASSPPGELFF
DNA: TGTGCCAGCTCACCACCCGGGGAGCTGTTTTTT

J: TRBJ2-1
V: TRBV7-9
size: many
D: -
CDR3: CASSPALGGKYYNEQFF
DNA: TGTGCCAGCAGCCCAGCGTTGGGGGGTAAATACTACAATGAGCAGTTCTTC

J: TRBJ2-1
V: TRBV4-1
size: -
D: -
CDR3: CASSQVSGSPLNEQFF
DNA: TGCGCCAGCAGCCAAGTCTCCGGGAGCCCCCTGAATGAGCAGTTCTTC

J: TRBJ2-3
V: TRBV6-1
size: many
D: -
CDR3: CASSELVSDTQYF
DNA: TGTGCCAGCAGTGAACTAGTGTCAGATACGCAGTATTTT

J: TRBJ2-2
V: TRBV12-3/TRBV12-4
size: -
D: -
CDR3: CASSPRVNTGELFF
DNA: TGTGCCAGCAGTCCCAGGGTGAACACCGGGGAGCTGTTTTTT